This entry describes one T cell receptor beta chain. The clone's antigen remains unknown. The input lacks base qualities; no much larger clone sits a single base away. These data belong to a study of blood T cell repertoires in COVID-19 (dated by TCRdb to the early 2020s). As for the study more broadly: Samples covering the acute and convalescent phases of COVID-19 were provided by collaborators in the United States, Italy and Spain. Samples came from the ongoing ImmuneRACE study (first 160 participants) plus 1,254 subjects from 6 global collaborators. The repertoires were released in a freely available public database meant as a resource for research on the immune response to SARS-CoV-2. The material from the prospective study consisted of cDNA or gDNA derived from T cells, B-cell-depleted T cells, or PBMCs. Where HLA class I and class II types were available, the types were taken from metadata supplied by the sample provider, not from assay-based typing. The dataset comprised deeply sampled blood TCRbeta repertoires from subjects exposed to, actively infected with, or recovered from COVID-19. Sample metadata almost always included a de-identified subject ID, COVID-19 status, age in years and sex. Broader findings and caveats from the paper: The quantity of clinical and demographic metadata differed by source and by participant and was supplied without curation.

TCRbeta CDR3 regions were amplified from genomic DNA using the immunoSEQ Assay, a bias-controlled multiplex PCR. The original pipeline was this. Within the assay, amplification of reference gene primers was used to estimate how many nucleated cells each sample contained. To quantify the absolute abundance of each unique TCRbeta CDR3 rearrangement, sequence reads were collapsed and filtered. For each sample, productive Simpson clonality was calculated by taking the square root of Simpson's diversity index across productive rearrangements. TCRdb retrieved this table from immuneACCESS and kept in-frame rearrangements only. Not all clones are present; in checked studies, unresolved V genes account for under half, and no reason is known for the remainder. V, J and clone size are those of that table, while D and trimming were read from the DNA. Present in this sample are some 250,000 clones, 80% to 90% of which were seen just once. The ten largest clonotypes hold 5.5% to 8% of the sample.

Whole blood was collected in K2EDTA tubes by collaborating institutions according to the institutions' own protocols. For TCRbeta analysis, collaborators shipped samples in one of three forms: frozen whole blood, isolated PBMCs, or DNA extracted from either of those sample types. The CDR3 has 15 amino acids, counting the end cysteine and phenylalanine. The entry retains the CDR3 DNA only, 45 bases that are in frame from base 1. The germline V and J ends show losses of 4 bases and 2 bases respectively, and no gene match explains 8 bases of the junction. Reading the germline V gene gives CDR1 MGHDK and CDR2 SYGVNS.

The chain employs TRBV25-1 and TRBJ2-7, with TRBD1 identical over 7 junction bases. This receptor was identified in a man in his 60s with acute or convalescent COVID-19. The sample comprised peripheral blood. The DNA reads TGTGCCAGCAGTGCGGAGACAGGGAGAACCTACGAGCAGTACTTC. Its protein reads: CASSAETGRTYEQYF.